These 32 T cell receptor beta chains originate from one sample sequenced in a study of blood T cell repertoires in COVID-19. Clones were sequenced by immunoSEQ multiplex PCR, and TCRdb holds only the in-frame ones, with some missing. Counted here are about 170,000 clones, 75% to 90% occurring once; the ten biggest clones make up 0.77%. The sequenced sample was PBMCs or T cells enriched from blood (not recorded which). All receptors come from a woman between 18 and 29 years old who had recovered from COVID-19.

The table lists this clone with a count of one. The chain has TRBV18 and TRBJ2-2, with 11 bases lining up with TRBD2. Germline loops: CDR1 KGHSH, CDR2 LQKENI. The CDR3 runs 19 residues. V shed 3 bases, J shed 4 bases, and the junction held 13 bases outside the gene matches. Here the CDR3 reads CASSPLSLAGGPSTGELFF. CDR3 DNA: TGTGCCAGCTCACCTTTATCGCTAGCGGGAGGACCGTCCACCGGGGAGCTGTTTTTT. Together with reference TRBV18 and TRBJ2-2, the CDR3 gives the full variable domain: NAGVMQNPRHLVRRRGQEARLRCSPMKGHSHVYWYRQLPEEGLKFMVYLQKENIIDESGMPKERFSAEFPKEGPSILRIQQVVRGDSAAYFCASSPLSLAGGPSTGELFFGEGSRLTVL.

The chain employs TRBV7-9 and TRBJ2-1, with 10 positions matching TRBD2. Germline V lookup: CDR1 SEHNR, CDR2 FQNEAQ (reference sequence). Losses at the gene ends were 4 bases for V and 6 bases for J; bases not matched to a gene: 12. The CDR3 extends over 17 amino acids. CDR3 in amino acids: CASSSLPPSGRANEQFF. CDR3 nucleotides: TGTGCCAGCAGCTCCCTCCCCCCCAGCGGGAGGGCCAATGAGCAGTTCTTC. The entire variable domain, with the rest obtained from reference TRBV7-9 and TRBJ2-1, is as follows: DTGVSQNPRHKITKRGQNVTFRCDPISEHNRLYWYRQTLGQGPEFLTYFQNEAQLEKSRLLSDRFSAERPKGSFSTLEIQRTEQGDSAMYLCASSSLPPSGRANEQFFGPGTRLTVL.

The chain employs TRBV18 and TRBJ2-2; D unclear. The germline gives CDR1 KGHSH, CDR2 LQKENI. The CDR3 covers 14 residues. V dropped 5 bases and J dropped 1 base, with 8 bases sitting between them. The CDR3 sequence: CASSSDMNTGELFF. The CDR3 DNA is TGTGCCAGCTCATCAGATATGAACACCGGGGAGCTGTTTTTT.

The rearrangement uses TRBV4-1 and TRBJ1-3, with D unclear. Per the germline V gene, CDR1 is MGHRA and CDR2 is YSYEKL. Trimming removed 1 base at V and 4 bases at J, with 11 bases between. There are 15 residues in the CDR3. The CDR3 coding sequence is TGCGCCAGCAGCCAAGTGTGGCAGGTGGGAAACACCATATATTTT. Its translation: CASSQVWQVGNTIYF.

This chain connects TRBV16 to TRBJ2-5, with D perhaps TRBD2 (5 bases). Germline-derived CDR1 and CDR2 are KGHSY and FQNENV. This CDR3 has 15 amino acids. V dropped 0 bases and J dropped 3 bases, with 11 bases sitting between them. The CDR3 is CASSQSGPGEETQYF. The DNA for the CDR3 is TGTGCCAGCAGCCAATCGGGCCCCGGGGAAGAGACCCAGTACTTC.

The V call is TRBV5-5, the J call TRBJ2-3; 8 nucleotides agree with TRBD1. The CDR3 spans 15 residues. CDR1 and CDR2 (germline): SGHKS, YYEKEE (reference sequence). Germline trimming cut 1 base from V and 4 bases from J; bases unmatched to any gene: 5. CDR3 sequence: CASSLPGGASDTQYF. The CDR3 coding sequence is TGTGCCAGCAGCTTGCCAGGGGGCGCCTCAGATACGCAGTATTTT.

The CDR3 DNA sequence: TGTGCCAGCAGTTTATCGGTGGCAGGGTACTATGGCTACACCTTC. It is translated as CASSLSVAGYYGYTF. This chain uses TRBV27 with TRBJ1-2; weak D call: TRBD1 (5 bases). Looked up from germline, CDR1 is MNHEY and CDR2 is SMNVEV (reference sequence). Between the trimmed V and J ends, which lost 0 bases and 3 bases, there was a span of 11 bases. This CDR3 region has 15 residues.

The rearrangement links TRBV5-1 to TRBJ2-2; 9 bases align to TRBD2. The CDR3 spans 17 residues. Germline V gives CDR1 SGHRS, CDR2 YFSETQ. J was trimmed by 1 base and V by 0 bases; bases with no gene match: 4. In nucleotides, the CDR3 is TGCGCCAGCAGCTTGGTTGGCGGGAGGGGGAACACCGGGGAGCTGTTTTTT. This gives the protein CASSLVGGRGNTGELFF.

The V call is TRBV27, the J call TRBJ2-3; TRBD2 matches 8 bases. V lost 3 bases and J lost 0; bases outside the gene matches: 8. CDR1 is MNHEY, CDR2 SMNVEV, per germline (reference sequence). CDR3 size: 17 residues. CDR3 bases: TGTGCCAGCAGTTTCCTCCCCACTAGCGGAAGCACAGATACGCAGTATTTT. It yields the protein CASSFLPTSGSTDTQYF.

V usage is TRBV10-3 and J usage is TRBJ2-7, with TRBD1 identical over 11 bases. The V gene's germline CDR1 is ENHRY and CDR2 SYGVKD. V was pared by 6 bases and J by 3 bases, with 13 bases of the junction left unmatched. This CDR3 is built from 17 residues. The CDR3 is CAIRGQGDTRVYYEQYF. CDR3 sequence (DNA): TGTGCCATCAGGGGACAGGGGGACACCCGAGTCTACTACGAGCAGTACTTC.

The rearrangement joins TRBV25-1 to TRBJ2-1; 10 bases are a match to TRBD1. Germline assignment: CDR1 MGHDK and CDR2 SYGVNS. Losses at the gene ends were 3 bases for V and 6 bases for J; bases not matched to a gene: 8. CDR3 length equals 16 residues. The CDR3 region has the DNA TGTGCCAGCAGTGAGCGGACAGGGGGGGGGAGCAATGAGCAGTTCTTC. This translates into CASSERTGGGSNEQFF.

The chain recombines TRBV28 with TRBJ2-7, with 8 positions matching TRBD2. The V and J ends lost 5 bases and 1 base, in that order; junction bases with no gene match: 7. Per the germline V gene, CDR1 is MDHEN and CDR2 is SYDVKM. This CDR3 contains 15 residues. The CDR3 DNA follows: TGTGCCAGCAGTCTTGCGGGAGGCTTATCCTACGAGCAGTACTTC. Translation: CASSLAGGLSYEQYF.

This clone occurred once. CDR3 in DNA: TGTGCCAGTGCCCAACTCCGGGGCCCGGGAGGGGAGTTCTTC. Its protein product is CASAQLRGPGGEFF. V usage is TRBV19 and J usage is TRBJ2-1; 8 bases match TRBD2. CDR3 length: 14 residues. The germline CDR1 and CDR2 sequences are LNHDA and SQIVND (reference sequence). V dropped 8 bases and J dropped 14; count of bases not matched to a gene: 17.

V usage is TRBV25-1 and J usage is TRBJ2-3; a possible D gene is TRBD1 (5 bases). Germline CDR1 and CDR2: MGHDK and SYGVNS. The V end lost 1 base, the J end lost 6 bases, and 11 bases lay between the germline ends. The CDR3 runs to 14 residues. CDR3 DNA sequence: TGTGCCAGCAGTGAATTCCCCCCAGGGGATACGCAGTATTTT. Amino acids: CASSEFPPGDTQYF.

This clone appeared once. This chain links TRBV12-3 or TRBV12-4 with TRBJ1-5; D unresolved. V dropped 1 base and J dropped 7 bases, with 8 bases sitting between them. This CDR3 is built from 13 residues. The CDR3 bases are TGTGCCAGCAGTTTAGGTAGGCGGCAGCCCCAGCATTTT. It is translated as CASSLGRRQPQHF.

This chain uses TRBV12-3 or TRBV12-4 with TRBJ2-2; no clear D. The CDR3 runs to 13 residues. Trimming stripped 5 bases from V and 4 bases from J, with 8 bases between. This CDR3 reads CASSEFGTGELFF. CDR3 sequence (DNA): TGTGCCAGCAGTGAGTTTGGCACCGGGGAGCTGTTTTTT.

This clone came up once. V usage is TRBV29-1 and J usage is TRBJ2-2, with D tentatively TRBD2 (5 bases). This CDR3 has 13 amino acids. The V and J ends lost 6 bases and 5 bases respectively, with 13 bases between them. From germline, CDR1 is SQVTM and CDR2 ANQGSEA. The CDR3, as DNA: TGCAGCGTCTTACTAGAGGCTACCGGGGAGCTGTTTTTT. The encoded protein is CSVLLEATGELFF.

This clone occurred once. Other nucleotide sequences from this sample produce the same CDR3. The chain combines TRBV3-1 (or the pseudogene TRBV3-2) with TRBJ1-1, with D perhaps TRBD1 (5 bases). The germline V gene encodes CDR1 LGHDT and CDR2 YNNKEL (reference sequence). V was shortened by 4 bases and J by 2 bases, with 11 bases between the two germline ends. The CDR3 totals 14 residues. The CDR3 here is CASSRGTGNTEAFF. CDR3 DNA: TGTGCCAGCAGCCGCGGGACGGGCAACACTGAAGCTTTCTTT.

This clone came up a few times. CDR3 region: CASSFIGQGSYEQYF. CDR3 bases: TGTGCCAGCAGTTTTATCGGGCAGGGGTCATACGAGCAGTACTTC. This chain joins TRBV27 and TRBJ2-7; a weak D match, TRBD1 (6 bases). The V gene lost 3 bases and the J gene lost 4 bases, with 16 bases spanning the gap. The CDR3 sequence is 15 residues long. Germline V CDR1 and CDR2: MNHEY, SMNVEV (reference sequence).

This sequence joins TRBV9 and TRBJ1-1; D ambiguous. Germline V gene lookup returns CDR1 SGDLS and CDR2 YYNGEE. The V gene lost 3 bases and the J gene lost 3 bases, with 12 bases spanning the gap. The CDR3 sequence is 14 residues long. In DNA form, the CDR3 reads TGTGCCAGCAGCGCGACCGCGGCGGACACTGAAGCTTTCTTT. It encodes CASSATAADTEAFF.

The genes are TRBV9 and TRBJ2-1; TRBD2 matches at 11 bases. V lost 0 bases and J lost 6; bases outside the gene matches: 5. There are 16 residues in the CDR3. CDR1 SGDLS and CDR2 YYNGEE come from the germline V gene. The CDR3 here is CASSVGGTSGTNEQFF. CDR3 DNA sequence: TGTGCCAGCAGCGTAGGCGGGACTAGCGGTACCAATGAGCAGTTCTTC.

The chain carries TRBV4-1 and TRBJ2-2; possible D gene TRBD1, 6 bases. Trimming took off 1 base at V and 4 bases at J, with 13 bases between the two ends. Per germline, CDR1 MGHRA and CDR2 YSYEKL. The CDR3 loop spans 16 amino acids. The CDR3 sequence is CASSQVSGTSTGELFF. In DNA, the CDR3 is TGCGCCAGCAGCCAAGTGTCAGGGACATCCACCGGGGAGCTGTTTTTT.

V usage is TRBV28 and J usage is TRBJ1-2, with a weak D call TRBD1 (5 bases). The CDR3 sequence is 16 residues long. Trimming took off 5 bases at V and 4 bases at J, with 20 bases between the two ends. CDR1 and CDR2 from the germline V gene are MDHEN and SYDVKM. The CDR3 protein is CASSLLVQDNIYGYTF. In DNA, the CDR3 is TGTGCCAGCAGTCTTCTTGTTCAGGACAACATCTATGGCTACACCTTC.

The J gene is TRBJ2-1, the V gene TRBV10-3; 8 nucleotides line up with TRBD1. The CDR3 has 16 amino acids. The V gene's germline CDR1 is ENHRY and CDR2 SYGVKD. V lost 1 base and J lost 3; bases outside the gene matches: 5. The DNA for the CDR3 is TGTGCCATCAGTGAGTTCGGACAGGGATTCTACAATGAGCAGTTCTTC. As protein: CAISEFGQGFYNEQFF.

The chain uses TRBV30 and TRBJ1-3; perhaps TRBD1 as D (6 bases). Germline loops: CDR1 GTSNPN, CDR2 SVGIG (reference sequence). CDR3 length: 14 residues. V lost 5 bases, J lost 0 bases, and 11 bases lay in between. CDR3 coding DNA: TGTGCCTGGCGACAGGCGGGCTCTGGAAACACCATATATTTT. Translation gives CAWRQAGSGNTIYF.

The rearrangement joins TRBV13 to TRBJ2-7; 7 bases line up with TRBD1. The CDR3 loop spans 13 amino acids. Trimming at V came to 5 bases and at J to 3 bases, leaving 4 bases not matched to a gene. Looked up from germline, CDR1 is PRHDT and CDR2 is FYEKMQ (reference sequence). CDR3 nucleotide sequence: TGTGCCAGCAGCCCCGGGACAGACTACGAGCAGTACTTC. Translation gives CASSPGTDYEQYF.

The V call is TRBV4-2, the J call TRBJ2-7; TRBD2 matches 13 bases. The CDR3 is made up of 15 amino acids. The V and J ends lost 6 bases and 3 bases, in that order; junction bases with no gene match: 5. Germline V gene data show CDR1 as LGHNA and CDR2 as YNFKEQ. The CDR3 here is CASSPLAGGGYEQYF. CDR3 sequence (DNA): TGTGCCAGCAGTCCACTAGCGGGAGGGGGCTACGAGCAGTACTTC.

J is TRBJ2-3 and V is TRBV4-1; 8 bases map to TRBD1. Per the germline V gene, CDR1 is MGHRA and CDR2 is YSYEKL. The CDR3 consists of 15 residues. V lost 3 bases and J lost 5; bases outside the gene matches: 7. CDR3 loop: CASSHPDRAGDTQYF. CDR3 nucleotide sequence: TGCGCCAGCAGCCATCCGGACAGGGCGGGAGATACGCAGTATTTT.

The gene calls are TRBV7-9 and TRBJ1-4, with 7 bases aligning to TRBD1. Per germline, CDR1 SEHNR and CDR2 FQNEAQ (reference sequence). The V and J ends lost 5 bases and 8 bases, in that order; junction bases with no gene match: 14. CDR3 length: 16 residues. The CDR3 bases are TGTGCCAGCAGCCCCTCCAGGGGGGTAGCGGAGGAAAAACTGTTTTTT. It translates to CASSPSRGVAEEKLFF.

This clone was seen a handful of times. This rearrangement joins TRBV27 to TRBJ1-2; 9 bases match TRBD1. The germline CDR1 and CDR2 sequences are MNHEY and SMNVEV (reference sequence). V lost 8 bases to trimming and J lost 8 bases; unmatched junction nucleotides: 9. The CDR3 loop spans 13 amino acids. The CDR3 coding sequence is TGTGCCAGCGCCGGGACAGGGAGTCGCGGCTACACCTTC. Protein product: CASAGTGSRGYTF.

J is TRBJ1-2 and V is TRBV28, with TRBD1 matching over 9 bases. Looked up from germline, CDR1 is MDHEN and CDR2 is SYDVKM. With V trimmed by 5 bases and J by 6 bases, 13 bases remained unmatched. The CDR3 runs to 16 residues. Here the CDR3 reads CASSETRGQGDNGYTF. The DNA of the CDR3 is TGTGCCAGCAGTGAGACCCGGGGACAGGGCGATAATGGCTACACCTTC.

The chain is built from TRBV7-9 and TRBJ2-3, with no clear D. V was cut by 2 bases and J by 4 bases, with 10 bases left in between. Per the germline V gene, CDR1 is SEHNR and CDR2 is FQNEAQ (reference sequence). This CDR3 is 14 amino acids long. The CDR3 loop reads CASSLRSSADTQYF. Here the CDR3 DNA reads TGTGCCAGCAGCTTACGCTCCTCGGCAGATACGCAGTATTTT.